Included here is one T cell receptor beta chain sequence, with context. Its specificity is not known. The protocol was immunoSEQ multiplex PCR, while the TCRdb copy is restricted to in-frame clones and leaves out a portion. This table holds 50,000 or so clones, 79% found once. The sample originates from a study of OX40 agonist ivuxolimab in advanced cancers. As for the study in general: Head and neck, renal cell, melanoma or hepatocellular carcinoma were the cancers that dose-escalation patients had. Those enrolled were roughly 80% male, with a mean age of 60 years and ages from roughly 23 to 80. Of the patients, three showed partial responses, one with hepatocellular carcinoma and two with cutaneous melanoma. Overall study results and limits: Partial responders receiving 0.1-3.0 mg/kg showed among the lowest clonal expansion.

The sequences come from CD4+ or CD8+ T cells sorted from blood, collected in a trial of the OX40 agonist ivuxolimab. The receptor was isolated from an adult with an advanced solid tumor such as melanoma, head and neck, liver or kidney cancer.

The CDR3 sequence is CASSYSDPNEKLFF. The CDR3 region has the DNA TGTGCCAGCAGTTACTCGGACCCTAATGAAAAACTGTTTTTT. The rearrangement uses TRBV6-5 and TRBJ1-4; the D is unclear. Germline assignment: CDR1 MNHEY and CDR2 SVGAGI. Trimming took 0 bases from V and 3 from J, leaving 5 bases between them. CDR3 length: 14 amino acids.